Listed below are T cell receptor beta chains from one sample, sequenced in a study of blood T cells in healthy people across ages. One entry per CDR3 protein, called by TCRdb with MiXCR from the 5' RACE reads. The sample lists about 1.5 million distinct CDR3 sequences; about 45% were seen once. The sequencing sample was made of blood. All receptors derive from a woman aged 18-35 years in good health. Both conserved end residues are part of each CDR3. The D gene is left open where the match is weak. Clone size is not always given. Where it is, it says once, few, many or a class for expanded clones.

>TRBJ2-5|TRBD2|15|NA|TRBV6-5
TGTGCCAGCAGAGCTAGCGGGGGGGCGTTCGAGACCCAGTACTTC
CASRASGGAFETQYF
>TRBJ2-1|NA|15|NA|TRBV7-2
TGTGCCAGCAGCTTCCCCGGGACGGACTACAATGAGCAGTTCTTC
CASSFPGTDYNEQFF
>TRBJ2-7|TRBD1|16|NA|TRBV5-1
TGCGCCGGCAGCATTACTACAGGGGGCGCGGGTAACGAGCAGTACTTC
CAGSITTGGAGNEQYF
>TRBJ1-1|NA|12|once|TRBV6-6
TGTGCCAGCAGTTACTCGGGGACGTTAGCTTTCTTT
CASSYSGTLAFF
>TRBJ2-3|NA|14|few|TRBV9
TGTGCCAGCAGCGTAGAGCTACGCACAGATACGCAGTATTTT
CASSVELRTDTQYF
>TRBJ2-5|NA|15|few|TRBV9
TGTGCCAGCAACATGGGACGGTTCGTTTCGGAGACCCAGTACTTC
CASNMGRFVSETQYF
>TRBJ2-1|NA|15|few|TRBV7-2
TGTGCCAGCAGCTTAGTCGCAACAGCCACCAATGAGCAGTTCTTC
CASSLVATATNEQFF
>TRBJ2-3|TRBD2|17|NA|TRBV25-1
TGTGCCAGCAGTGGAGGGGCCTTTAGCGGGAGTGGAGATACGCAGTATTTT
CASSGGAFSGSGDTQYF
>TRBJ1-1|NA|16|NA|TRBV25-1
TGTGCCAGCAGCCCTAGAGGAGGGGGTTTGGAGTCTGAAGCTTTCTTT
CASSPRGGGLESEAFF
>TRBJ2-3|TRBD1|15|many|TRBV9
TGTGCCAGCAGCGTAGACAGGGGGTTTGCAGATACGCAGTATTTT
CASSVDRGFADTQYF
>TRBJ1-2|NA|13|few|TRBV20-1
TGCAGTGCTATGGGGACAAGGGGCTATGGCTACACCTTC
CSAMGTRGYGYTF
>TRBJ2-7|TRBD1|14|NA|TRBV19
TGTGCCTCCACCACCCGCGGACAGGGTGATGAGCAGTACTTC
CASTTRGQGDEQYF
>TRBJ1-2|NA|13|few|TRBV7-2
TGTGCCAGCAGCGCATACGAGGAATCCGGCTACACCTTC
CASSAYEESGYTF
>TRBJ2-3|TRBD2|16|few|TRBV7-2
TGTGCCAGCAGCACGACTAGCGGGATTATCACAGATACGCAGTATTTT
CASSTTSGIITDTQYF
>TRBJ2-5|NA|16|few|TRBV6-5
TGTGCCAGCACACCTTTCTACGGGACCGTCCAAGAGACCCAGTACTTC
CASTPFYGTVQETQYF
>TRBJ2-3|TRBD1|15|few|TRBV6-1
TGTGCCAGCAGTGGGGGGGCAGGGGGCCCAGATACGCAGTATTTT
CASSGGAGGPDTQYF
>TRBJ1-2|NA|13|few|TRBV13
TGTGCCAGCAGCACTCGGGGGGACTATGGCTACACCTTC
CASSTRGDYGYTF
>TRBJ2-7|NA|15|NA|TRBV7-2
TGTGCCAGCAGTCGACGACAAATTAAATCCTACGAGCAGTACTTC
CASSRRQIKSYEQYF
>TRBJ1-2|NA|16|few|TRBV9
TGTGCCAGCAGCGTAGCCGATCGCGGGGTAGACTATGGCTACACCTTC
CASSVADRGVDYGYTF
>TRBJ2-7|TRBD2|14|NA|TRBV7-2
TGTGCCAGCAGCGTGACTAGCGGTGGCCACGAGCAGTACTTC
CASSVTSGGHEQYF
>TRBJ2-2|NA|14|many|TRBV4-3
TGCGCCAGCAGCCAAGACAGGGGCACCGGGGAGCTGTTTTTT
CASSQDRGTGELFF
>TRBJ1-4|NA|16|NA|TRBV7-8
TGTGCCAGCAGCGACACGGGAGGGGGTTATAATGAAAAACTGTTTTTT
CASSDTGGGYNEKLFF
>TRBJ2-7|TRBD2|14|NA|TRBV20-1
TGCAGTGCTAGTGGCCAGCGGGATCTCTACGAGCAGTACTTC
CSASGQRDLYEQYF
>TRBJ2-7|TRBD2|14|NA|TRBV4-1
TGCGCCAGCAGCCCCTCGTGGGGGGGCTACGAGCAGTACTTC
CASSPSWGGYEQYF
>TRBJ1-6|NA|15|NA|TRBV5-4
TGTGCCAGCAGCTTGAATCCGGCGAGGAATTCACCCCTCCACTTT
CASSLNPARNSPLHF
>TRBJ2-3|TRBD2|16|NA|TRBV20-1
TGCAGTGCTAGAAATCCTAAGCGGGGGGGCACAGATACGCAGTATTTT
CSARNPKRGGTDTQYF
>TRBJ2-1|TRBD1|14|NA|TRBV7-9
TGTGCCACCAACCTAGGGGGCGACTACAATGAGCAGTTCTTC
CATNLGGDYNEQFF
>TRBJ1-2|NA|16|NA|TRBV18
TGTGCCAGCTCACCTTCCGCCGAGGCCACGAGCTATGGCTACACCTTC
CASSPSAEATSYGYTF
>TRBJ1-1|NA|16|NA|TRBV9
TGTGCCAGCAGCGTAGAAGGGGTGGCCAGGACGACTGAAGCTTTCTTT
CASSVEGVARTTEAFF
>TRBJ1-2|NA|15|few|TRBV12-3/TRBV12-4
TGTGCCAGCAGTTTCACGGCAGGGATGTCCTATGGCTACACCTTC
CASSFTAGMSYGYTF
>TRBJ2-5|TRBD2|14|few|TRBV9
TGTGCCAGCAGCGTCATGGGGGAGGGTGAGACCCAGTACTTC
CASSVMGEGETQYF
>TRBJ1-1|NA|13|once|TRBV20-1
TGCAGTGGGATGGCAGACTTGAACACTGAAGCTTTCTTT
CSGMADLNTEAFF
>TRBJ2-5|NA|14|NA|TRBV25-1
TGTGCCAGCAGACCCCGGGACGTGGAAGAGACCCAGTACTTC
CASRPRDVEETQYF
>TRBJ1-1|NA|15|few|TRBV6-6
TGTGCCAGCAGTATAGCCCGGGACAAGAACACTGAAGCTTTCTTT
CASSIARDKNTEAFF
>TRBJ2-7|NA|12|NA|TRBV6-5
TGTGCCAGCAGCCTTCTATCAGGGGAGAAGTACTTC
CASSLLSGEKYF
>TRBJ2-1|NA|13|many|TRBV4-3
TGTGCCAGCAGCCAAGATTTCGGCAATGAGCAGTTCTTC
CASSQDFGNEQFF
>TRBJ2-7|NA|14|NA|TRBV29-1
TGCAGCGTTGAAGAGGCCGGGTTCTCCTACGAGCAGTACTTC
CSVEEAGFSYEQYF
>TRBJ2-7|TRBD1|16|NA|TRBV4-1
TGCGCCAGCAGCCAGGACACCGGGACAGGTGCCTACGAGCAGTACTTC
CASSQDTGTGAYEQYF
>TRBJ1-5|NA|14|few|TRBV30
TGTGCCTGGAGTGCCCTTCTTCTGGATCAGCCCCAGCATTTT
CAWSALLLDQPQHF
>TRBJ2-7|TRBD1|13|NA|TRBV27
TGTGCCAGCAGCGGGACAGGGTTCGACGAGCAGTACTTC
CASSGTGFDEQYF
>TRBJ1-1|NA|14|NA|TRBV15
TGTGCCACCAGCAGTCCAATCTCAGGGACTGAAGCTTTCTTT
CATSSPISGTEAFF
>TRBJ1-2|NA|14|few|TRBV12-3/TRBV12-4
TGTGCCAGCAGCCGTGGAGGGGAGGACTATGGCTACACCTTC
CASSRGGEDYGYTF
>TRBJ2-7|TRBD2|18|few|TRBV5-1
TGCGCCAGCAGCTTGGCCAGAGGTAGCGGGGTTTCCTACAATGAGCAGTACTTC
CASSLARGSGVSYNEQYF
>TRBJ1-4|TRBD1|15|once|TRBV20-1
TGCAGTGCTCCCGGACAGGGGGGAACTAATGAAAAACTGTTTTTT
CSAPGQGGTNEKLFF
>TRBJ2-7|NA|13|NA|TRBV20-1
TGCAGTGCTAGAGTCACAGGGATGAATGAGCAGTACTTC
CSARVTGMNEQYF
>TRBJ2-7|NA|14|NA|TRBV27
TGTGCCAGTGCTTCGAGGGCGGAGGGCGGCGAGCAGTACTTC
CASASRAEGGEQYF
>TRBJ2-6|NA|12|few|TRBV29-1
TGCAGCGCGGATGCTGGGGCCAACGTCCTGACTTTC
CSADAGANVLTF
>TRBJ2-5|NA|13|many|TRBV21-1
TGTGCCAGCAGCAAAGGACAACAAGAGACCCAGTACTTC
CASSKGQQETQYF
>TRBJ1-1|TRBD1|13|NA|TRBV29-1
TGCAGCGTCCGGGGACAGCCGAACACTGAAGCTTTCTTT
CSVRGQPNTEAFF
>TRBJ1-2|TRBD1|16|few|TRBV5-1
TGCGCCAGCAGCTTGGATCGGACAGGGGGCAATGGTGGCTACACCTTC
CASSLDRTGGNGGYTF